This T cell receptor beta chain comes out of a study of T cell responses to AZD1222 COVID-19 vaccine. The CDR3 covers 16 residues. Germline CDR1 is SGHRS and CDR2 is YFSETQ. The germline V and J ends were trimmed by 0 bases and 3 bases, with 15 bases remaining between them. Using immunoSEQ multiplex PCR, the repertoire was profiled, and TCRdb retains in-frame clones only, with some absent. This sample carries 150,000 or so clones, roughly 92% of them seen once, and the ten largest clones take more than 5%. The sequence was obtained from an adult in good health. The sample in question was peripheral blood, obtained on day 0 of AZD1222 vaccination. The rearrangement joins TRBV5-1 to TRBJ1-1; a possible D gene is TRBD1 (5 bases). For the CDR3, the DNA is TGCGCCAGCAGCTTGGAGCGGGGCCCTGGCTACACTGAAGCTTTCTTT. It translates to CASSLERGPGYTEAFF.